Sequencing of this T cell receptor beta chain was carried out in a study of blood T cell repertoires in COVID-19. For the study at large: The samples span acute and convalescent COVID-19 from the United States, Italy and Spain. From T cells, B-cell-depleted T cells, or PBMCs came the material, which was cDNA or gDNA.

Germline CDR1 and CDR2: LGHNA and YSLEER. V lost 3 bases to trimming and J lost 6 bases, with 9 bases between them. This CDR3 has 14 residues. As handled by the study authors: Estimated nucleated cell counts came from reference gene primer amplification. TCRdb's copy holds only in-frame clones and misses some; the assay was immunoSEQ multiplex PCR. V, J and clone size reflect that table, while D and trimming were determined from the DNA. Altogether about 50,000 clones are present, over 75% being singletons, with the ten largest covering 15% to 19%. The receptor was isolated from a human donor in a cohort sampled during active COVID-19. The donor label of this sample is uncertain. The sequencing input was peripheral blood. V gene TRBV4-3 combines with J gene TRBJ1-6, with no clear D. The CDR3 DNA follows: TGCGCCAGCAGCCAGGGAGAAGTTAATTCACCCCTCCACTTT. Translating it yields CASSQGEVNSPLHF.